This TCR beta chain was identified in a study of CD8 T cells in ankylosing spondylitis. This clonotype was counted a few times. TCRdb re-derived calls from the 5' RACE reads in MiXCR, one entry per CDR3 protein. The sample holds roughly 35,000 distinct CDR3 sequences, approximately 9.9% seen once. Per germline, CDR1 MGHRA and CDR2 YSYEKL. V lost 4 bases and J 3 bases, leaving 13 bases between the germline ends. The CDR3 extends over 15 amino acids. What was sequenced was synovial fluid, either unsorted or a sorted T cell fraction (not recorded which). The source of this sequence is a male donor with ankylosing spondylitis. The genes are TRBV4-1 and TRBJ2-1; maybe TRBD1 (9 bases). The CDR3 DNA reads TGCGCCAGCAGCCTAGCGGGACAGGGCTACAATGAGCAGTTCTTC. Translation: CASSLAGQGYNEQFF.